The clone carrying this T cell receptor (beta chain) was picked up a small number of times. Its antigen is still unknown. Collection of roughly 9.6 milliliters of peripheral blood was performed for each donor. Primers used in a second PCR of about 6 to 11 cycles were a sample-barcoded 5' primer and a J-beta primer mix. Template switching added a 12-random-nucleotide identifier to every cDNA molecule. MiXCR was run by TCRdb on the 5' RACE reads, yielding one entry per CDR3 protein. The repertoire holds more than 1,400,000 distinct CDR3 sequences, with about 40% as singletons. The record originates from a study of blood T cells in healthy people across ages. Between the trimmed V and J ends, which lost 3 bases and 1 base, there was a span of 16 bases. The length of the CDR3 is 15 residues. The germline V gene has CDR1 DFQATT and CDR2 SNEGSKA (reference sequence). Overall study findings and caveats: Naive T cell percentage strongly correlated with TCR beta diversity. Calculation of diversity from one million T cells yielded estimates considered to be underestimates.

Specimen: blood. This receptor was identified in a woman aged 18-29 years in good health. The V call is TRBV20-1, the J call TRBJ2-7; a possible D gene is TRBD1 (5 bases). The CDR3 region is CSASIQVKGSYEQYF. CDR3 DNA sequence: TGCAGTGCTAGCATACAGGTTAAGGGTTCCTACGAGCAGTACTTC.